These 3 T cell receptor beta chains were sequenced from one sample in a study of T cell responses to AZD1222 COVID-19 vaccine. The data were produced by immunoSEQ multiplex PCR, yet TCRdb's version contains in-frame clones alone and is incomplete. This sample carries approximately 90,000 clones, approximately 91% of them seen once, and the ten largest clones take less than 4%. The material sequenced was peripheral blood, taken on day 0 of AZD1222 vaccination. Receptor source: an adult in good health.

The genes are TRBV12-5 and TRBJ2-3; D unclear. CDR1 and CDR2 (germline): LGHNT, FRNRAP. This CDR3 comprises 19 residues. The V and J ends lost 0 bases and 6 bases respectively, with 25 bases between them. The CDR3 DNA follows: TGTGCTAGTGGTTTGGTAACCGGACCTTTGAGTTCGGCTTCGGATACGCAGTATTTT. Residues: CASGLVTGPLSSASDTQYF.

This sequence joins TRBV5-1 and TRBJ2-7; D tentatively reads TRBD1 or TRBD2 (5 bases each). The V and J ends lost 7 bases and 4 bases respectively, with 15 bases between them. CDR1 and CDR2 (germline): SGHRS, YFSETQ. The CDR3 runs to 13 residues. CDR3 nucleotides: TGCGCCAGCCGGGACCAGGAAACATACGAGCAGTACTTC. Translating it yields CASRDQETYEQYF.

The chain carries TRBV28 and TRBJ1-3, with a possible D match to TRBD1 (5 bases). Germline V lookup: CDR1 MDHEN, CDR2 SYDVKM. Trimming pared 3 bases from V and 5 bases from J, leaving 17 bases between. The CDR3 spans 16 residues. CDR3 nucleotides: TGTGCCAGCAGTTTTCCCGCGGCAGGGAACCGAAACACCATATATTTT. Translation: CASSFPAAGNRNTIYF.